This passage covers 7 T cell receptor beta chains from one sample sequenced in a study of Graves' ophthalmopathy and Graves' hyperthyroidism. Beta-chain TCR CDR3 regions were amplified from RNA transcripts. HTBI primers were employed in first-round RT-PCR, then a second-round multiplex PCR followed. MiXCR, applied by TCRdb to the multiplex PCR reads, yields one record per CDR3 protein. The data show a few hundred thousand distinct CDR3 sequences, roughly 21% seen once. Sequencing was done on a sample of peripheral blood. Receptors were obtained from a woman aged 50 to 60 with Graves' ophthalmopathy.

This clonotype was observed many times. The rearrangement uses TRBV15 and TRBJ1-2; 9 nucleotides align to TRBD1. The CDR3 covers 14 residues. J gave up 8 bases and V 3 bases, and 7 bases lay outside the gene matches. The V gene's germline CDR1 is LNHNV and CDR2 YYDKDF (reference sequence). This chain's CDR3 is CATSSRTGTGGYTF. The CDR3 DNA reads as TGTGCCACCAGCAGCCGTACCGGGACAGGGGGCTACACCTTC.

The rearrangement uses TRBV7-2 and TRBJ2-7, with D maybe TRBD2 (6 bases). Germline V gene lookup returns CDR1 SGHTA and CDR2 FQGNSA. This CDR3 region has 13 residues. With 3 bases removed from V and 6 bases from J, the gap between germline ends came to 12 bases. The CDR3 region is CASSFPGGSEQYF. CDR3 in DNA: TGTGCCAGCAGCTTTCCCGGGGGTTCCGAGCAGTACTTC.

This clonotype was detected many times. The gene calls are TRBV20-1 and TRBJ2-2; D not resolved. This CDR3 has 15 residues. CDR1 and CDR2 (germline): DFQATT, SNEGSKA (reference sequence). Trimming removed 2 bases from V and 0 bases from J, with 10 bases in between. The CDR3: CSARRRLPNTGELFF. In DNA, the CDR3 is TGCAGTGCTAGACGGAGACTTCCGAACACCGGGGAGCTGTTTTTT.

The V and J genes are TRBV5-4 and TRBJ1-1; no clear D. The CDR3 is made up of 15 amino acids. The germline V gene has CDR1 SGHNT and CDR2 YYREEE (reference sequence). The germline V and J ends were trimmed by 3 bases and 2 bases, with 14 bases remaining between them. CDR3 sequence: CASSSRTESNTEAFF. Written as DNA, the CDR3 is TGTGCCAGCAGCTCGAGGACGGAGAGTAACACTGAAGCTTTCTTT.

This clonotype was seen ten or more times. J is TRBJ1-2 and V is TRBV6-5, with TRBD1 matching over 7 bases. The CDR3 totals 16 residues. J was trimmed by 2 bases and V by 2 bases; bases with no gene match: 8. Germline CDR1 MNHEY, CDR2 SVGAGI. Written as DNA, the CDR3 is TGTGCCAGCAGTTACCTATGGGGGGACAGAAACTATGGCTACACCTTC. Translation gives CASSYLWGDRNYGYTF.

This clonotype was picked up many times. This chain connects TRBV30 to TRBJ1-1, with a possible D match to TRBD1 (5 bases). The V end was cut by 1 base, the J end by 1 base, with 7 bases between. Germline CDR1 and CDR2: GTSNPN and SVGIG (reference sequence). The CDR3 has 13 amino acids. CDR3: CAWSGDRNTEAFF. The CDR3 nucleotides read TGTGCCTGGAGTGGGGACCGGAACACTGAAGCTTTCTTT.

V and J are TRBV27 and TRBJ2-7; possible D gene TRBD1, 5 bases. Germline V CDR1 and CDR2: MNHEY, SMNVEV (reference sequence). Trimming left V 5 bases short and J 2 bases short, with 16 bases between. This CDR3 spans 15 amino acids. In nucleotides, the CDR3 is TGTGCCAGCAGTCTCATGTCGCCAGGGCCCTACGAGCAGTACTTC. This translates into CASSLMSPGPYEQYF.